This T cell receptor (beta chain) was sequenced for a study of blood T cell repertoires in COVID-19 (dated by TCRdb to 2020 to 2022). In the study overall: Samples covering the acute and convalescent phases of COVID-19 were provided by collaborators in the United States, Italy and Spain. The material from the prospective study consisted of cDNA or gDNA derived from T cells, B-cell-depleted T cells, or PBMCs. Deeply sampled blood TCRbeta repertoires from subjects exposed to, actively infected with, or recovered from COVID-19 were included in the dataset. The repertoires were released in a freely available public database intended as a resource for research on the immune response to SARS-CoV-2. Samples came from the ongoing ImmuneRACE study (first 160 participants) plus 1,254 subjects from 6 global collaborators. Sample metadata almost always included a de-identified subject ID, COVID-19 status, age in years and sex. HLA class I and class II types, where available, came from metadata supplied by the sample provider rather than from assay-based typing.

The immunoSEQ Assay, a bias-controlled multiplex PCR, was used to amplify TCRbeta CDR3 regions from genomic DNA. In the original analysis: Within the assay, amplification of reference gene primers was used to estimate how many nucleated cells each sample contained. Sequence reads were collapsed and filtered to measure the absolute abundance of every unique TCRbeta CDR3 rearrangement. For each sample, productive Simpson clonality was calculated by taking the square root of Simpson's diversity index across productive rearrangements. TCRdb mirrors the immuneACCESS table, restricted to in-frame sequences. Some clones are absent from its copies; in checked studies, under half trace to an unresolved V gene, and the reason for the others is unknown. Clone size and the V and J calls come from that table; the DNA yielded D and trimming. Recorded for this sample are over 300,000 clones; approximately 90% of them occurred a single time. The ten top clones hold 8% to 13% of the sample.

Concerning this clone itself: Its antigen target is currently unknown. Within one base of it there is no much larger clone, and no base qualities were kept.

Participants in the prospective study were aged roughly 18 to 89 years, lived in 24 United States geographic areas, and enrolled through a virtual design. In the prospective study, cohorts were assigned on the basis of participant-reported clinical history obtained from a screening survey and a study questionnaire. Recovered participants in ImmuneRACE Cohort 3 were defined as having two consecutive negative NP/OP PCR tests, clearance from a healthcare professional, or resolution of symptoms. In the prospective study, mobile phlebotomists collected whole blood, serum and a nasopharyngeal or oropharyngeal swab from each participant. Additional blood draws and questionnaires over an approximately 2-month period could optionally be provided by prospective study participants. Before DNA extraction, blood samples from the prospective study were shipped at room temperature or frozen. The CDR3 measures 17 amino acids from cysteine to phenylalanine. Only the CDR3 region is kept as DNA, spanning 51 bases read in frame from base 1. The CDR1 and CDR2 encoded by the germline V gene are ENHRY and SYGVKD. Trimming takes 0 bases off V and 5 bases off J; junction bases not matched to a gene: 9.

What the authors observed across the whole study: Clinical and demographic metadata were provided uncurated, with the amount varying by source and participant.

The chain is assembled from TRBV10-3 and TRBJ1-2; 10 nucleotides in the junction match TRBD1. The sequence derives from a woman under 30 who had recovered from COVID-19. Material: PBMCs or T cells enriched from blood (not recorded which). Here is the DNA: TGTGCCATCAGTGAGTCGACAGGGGGCGCGGGTTCTTATGGCTACACCTTC. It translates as CAISESTGGAGSYGYTF.